This record looks at one TCR beta chain sequence and its context. Its antigen is unknown. Per germline, CDR1 SGHKS and CDR2 YYEKEE (reference sequence). Trimming shortened V by 4 bases and J by 3 bases, and 11 bases separated the two germline ends. This CDR3 is 13 amino acids long. The data were taken from a study of T cells in localized non-small cell lung cancer. Overall study findings and caveats: The study linked higher blood T cell density to longer overall survival. Clonality peaked in uninvolved adjacent lung rather than tumor. Paired adjacent lung recovered a median roughly 54 of the top 100 tumor clones.

Libraries were prepared by immunoSEQ multiplex PCR; TCRdb keeps only in-frame clonotypes and omits some of them. The sample holds more than 8,000 clones, 90% seen once. The specimen comprised peripheral blood, sampled before any cancer treatment. The gene calls are TRBV5-5 and TRBJ2-7, with D perhaps TRBD1 (6 bases). This clonotype was obtained from a male donor older than 55 with stage III squamous cell lung carcinoma. CDR3 coding DNA: TGTGCCAGCAGCGTCAACAGGGACTACGAGCAGTACTTC. Its protein is CASSVNRDYEQYF.